This note documents a single T cell receptor (beta chain) sequence. The CDR3 is 16 residues long. Germline V lookup: CDR1 SGHNT, CDR2 YYREEE (reference sequence). With 4 bases clipped from V and 1 base from J, the junction kept 7 bases outside the gene matches. The data were taken from a study of blood T cell repertoires in COVID-19. Background on the study: From the United States, Italy and Spain came samples of acute and convalescent COVID-19. T cells, B-cell-depleted T cells, or PBMCs supplied cDNA or gDNA.

Source study methods: Amplification of reference gene primers provided the estimated nucleated cell counts. The table came from immunoSEQ multiplex PCR; TCRdb's copy has only in-frame clones and leaves some out. Clone size and the V and J calls come from that table; the DNA yielded D and trimming. The table shows fewer than 200,000 clones, with about 86% occurring only once. The J gene is TRBJ2-5, the V gene TRBV5-4, with 10 positions matching TRBD1. Sequencing used peripheral blood. The sequence was obtained from a middle-aged man with active or convalescent COVID-19. The CDR3: CASSGVGTGVQETQYF. Here the CDR3 DNA reads TGTGCCAGCAGCGGGGTGGGGACAGGGGTCCAAGAGACCCAGTACTTC.